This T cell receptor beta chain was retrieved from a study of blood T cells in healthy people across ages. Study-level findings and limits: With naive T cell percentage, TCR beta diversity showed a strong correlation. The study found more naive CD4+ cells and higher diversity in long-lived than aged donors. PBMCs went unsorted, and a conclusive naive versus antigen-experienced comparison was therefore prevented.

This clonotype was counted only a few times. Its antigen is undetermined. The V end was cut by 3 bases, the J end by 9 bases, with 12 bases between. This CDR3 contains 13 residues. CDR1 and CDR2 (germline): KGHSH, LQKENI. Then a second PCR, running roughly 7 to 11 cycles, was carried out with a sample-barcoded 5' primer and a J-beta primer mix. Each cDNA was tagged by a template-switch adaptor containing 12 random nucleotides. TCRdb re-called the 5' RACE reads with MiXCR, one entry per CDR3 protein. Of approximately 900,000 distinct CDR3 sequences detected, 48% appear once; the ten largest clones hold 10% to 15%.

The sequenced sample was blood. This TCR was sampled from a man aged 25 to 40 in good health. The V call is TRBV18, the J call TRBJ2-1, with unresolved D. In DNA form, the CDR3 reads TGTGCCAGCTCACCTACTCGGAGCACTGAGCAGTTCTTC. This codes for CASSPTRSTEQFF.